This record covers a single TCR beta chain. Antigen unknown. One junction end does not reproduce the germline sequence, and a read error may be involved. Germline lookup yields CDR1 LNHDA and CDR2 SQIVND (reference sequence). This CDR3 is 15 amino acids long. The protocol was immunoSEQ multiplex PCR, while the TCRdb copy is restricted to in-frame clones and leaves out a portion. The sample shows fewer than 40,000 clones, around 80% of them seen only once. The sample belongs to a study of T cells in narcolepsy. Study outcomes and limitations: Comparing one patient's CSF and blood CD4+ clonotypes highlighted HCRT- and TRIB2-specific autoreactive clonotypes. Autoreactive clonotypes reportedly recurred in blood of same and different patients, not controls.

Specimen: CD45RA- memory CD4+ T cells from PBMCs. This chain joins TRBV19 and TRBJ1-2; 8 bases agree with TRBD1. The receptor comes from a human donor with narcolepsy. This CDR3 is CASSIGTGENYGYTF. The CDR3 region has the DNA TGTGCCAGTAGCATAGGGACAGGAGAAAACTATGGCTACACCTTC.